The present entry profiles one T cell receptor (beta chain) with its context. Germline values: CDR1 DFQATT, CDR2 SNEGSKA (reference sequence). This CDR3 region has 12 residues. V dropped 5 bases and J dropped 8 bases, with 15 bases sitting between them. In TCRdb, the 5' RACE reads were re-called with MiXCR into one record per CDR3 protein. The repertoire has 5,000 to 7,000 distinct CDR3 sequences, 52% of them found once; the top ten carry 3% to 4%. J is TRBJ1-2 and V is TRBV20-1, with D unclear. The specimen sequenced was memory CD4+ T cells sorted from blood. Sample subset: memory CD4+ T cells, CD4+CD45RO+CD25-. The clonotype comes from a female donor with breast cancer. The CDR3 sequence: CSADRRSGGYTF. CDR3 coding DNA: TGCAGTGCTGACCGTCGATCGGGGGGCTACACCTTC.